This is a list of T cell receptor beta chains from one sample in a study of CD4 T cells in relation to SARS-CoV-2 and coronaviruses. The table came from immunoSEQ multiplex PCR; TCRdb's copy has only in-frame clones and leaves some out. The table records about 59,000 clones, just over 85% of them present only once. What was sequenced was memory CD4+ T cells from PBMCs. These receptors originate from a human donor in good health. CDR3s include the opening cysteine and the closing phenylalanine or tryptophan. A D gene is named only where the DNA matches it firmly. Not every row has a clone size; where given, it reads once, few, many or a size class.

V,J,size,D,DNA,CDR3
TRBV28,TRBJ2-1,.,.,TGTGCCAGCAGTTTGGGACATACGGCCAATGAGCAGTTCTTC,CASSLGHTANEQFF
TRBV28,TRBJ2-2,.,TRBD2,TGTGCCAGCAGTTTGTTGGCTAGCGGGAGTAAGGTCGGGGAGCTGTTTTTT,CASSLLASGSKVGELFF
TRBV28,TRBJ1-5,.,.,TGTGCCAGCAGTAGTGAGGGGGGTGGAAATCAGCCCCAGCATTTT,CASSSEGGGNQPQHF
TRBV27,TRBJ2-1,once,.,TGTGCCAGCAGTTTATATTCTCGGTTCGCGCTCAATGAGCAGTTCTTC,CASSLYSRFALNEQFF
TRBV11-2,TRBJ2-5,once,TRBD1,TGTGCCAGCAGCACGGACAGGCATGAGACCCAGTACTTC,CASSTDRHETQYF
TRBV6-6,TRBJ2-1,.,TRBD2,TGTGCCAGCAGTCTAACTAGCGGGAGGGCTTCTGAGCAGTTCTTC,CASSLTSGRASEQFF
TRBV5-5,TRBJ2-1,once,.,TGTGCCAGCAGCGCCGCTAGACGAGAGCAGTTCTTC,CASSAARREQFF
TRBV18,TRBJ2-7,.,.,TGTGCCAGCTCACCAGGTCAGGCCAGGACCTACGAGCAGTACTTC,CASSPGQARTYEQYF
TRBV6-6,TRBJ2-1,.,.,TGTGCCAGCAGTACCCCAAATGAGCAGTTCTTC,CASSTPNEQFF
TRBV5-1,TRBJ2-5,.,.,TGCGCCAGCAGCCTCGAGACAGTCCAAGAGACCCAGTACTTC,CASSLETVQETQYF
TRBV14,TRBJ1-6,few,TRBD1,TGTGCCAGCAGCCCGCAGGGGGCGCGGAATTCACCCCTCCACTTT,CASSPQGARNSPLHF
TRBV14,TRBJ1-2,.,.,TGTGCCAGCAGCCAATCAGGGGATGGCTACACCTTC,CASSQSGDGYTF
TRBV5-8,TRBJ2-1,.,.,TGTGCCAGCAGCCGGATGGGGAATGAGCAGTTCTTC,CASSRMGNEQFF